This entry lists 9 T cell receptor beta chains sequenced from one sample in a study of graft-versus-host responses after intestinal transplantation. Their cognate antigens are unknown. This table comes from immunoSEQ multiplex PCR, and its TCRdb copy is limited to in-frame clones, with some not included. The table shows 35,000 to 45,000 clones, with 90% to 95% occurring only once. Sample: unstimulated CD8+ T cells sorted from spleen or lymph node cells, taken before transplant. These TCRs come from a human donor who was the organ donor for an intestinal transplant.

This chain links TRBV5-1 with TRBJ1-4, with 7 bases identical to TRBD1. The ends lost 0 bases at V and 7 bases at J; junction bases unmatched: 3. Germline values: CDR1 SGHRS, CDR2 YFSETQ. The CDR3 spans 14 residues. The CDR3 DNA reads as TGCGCCAGCAGCTTGGGCACAGGGGTTGAAAAACTGTTTTTT. Translation: CASSLGTGVEKLFF.

CDR3 sequence (DNA): TGCGCCAGCAGCTTGTCCGGCCATCAGCCCCAGCATTTT. It is translated as CASSLSGHQPQHF. The V gene is TRBV5-1, the J gene TRBJ1-5, with no clear D. This CDR3 has 13 residues. Germline assignment: CDR1 SGHRS and CDR2 YFSETQ. Trimming took 1 base from V and 5 from J, leaving 7 bases between them.

The rearrangement joins TRBV19 to TRBJ2-1; the D gene is possibly TRBD1 (6 bases). The CDR3 runs 12 residues. The V and J ends lost 4 bases and 8 bases respectively, with 9 bases between them. Germline CDR1 LNHDA, CDR2 SQIVND (reference sequence). Written as DNA, the CDR3 is TGTGCCAGTAGTACAAAGGGGGATGAGCAGTTCTTC. Translated, it gives CASSTKGDEQFF.

V and J are TRBV4-1 and TRBJ2-2, with 7 bases lining up with TRBD1. The V gene's germline CDR1 is MGHRA and CDR2 YSYEKL. The CDR3 extends over 15 amino acids. Trimming at V came to 4 bases and at J to 1 base, leaving 3 bases not matched to a gene. The CDR3 DNA follows: TGCGCCAGCAGCCCCCGGGACAGGAACACCGGGGAGCTGTTTTTT. Translation: CASSPRDRNTGELFF.

This clone was observed once. This sequence joins TRBV6-5 and TRBJ2-5; D is uncertain. Trimming took off 7 bases at V and 5 bases at J, with 8 bases between the two ends. The CDR3 extends over 11 amino acids. Germline V gene data show CDR1 as MNHEY and CDR2 as SVGAGI. The CDR3 loop reads CASNFLETQYF. The CDR3 region has the DNA TGTGCCAGCAATTTTCTGGAGACCCAGTACTTC.

The DNA for the CDR3 is TGTGCCAGCAGCGTAGTTCCGGGACTGGCTAGCACAGATACGCAGTATTTT. Amino acids: CASSVVPGLASTDTQYF. The chain recombines TRBV9 with TRBJ2-3; possibly TRBD2 for D (6 bases). This CDR3 is built from 17 residues. In germline, CDR1 is SGDLS, CDR2 YYNGEE. The V end was cut by 0 bases, the J end by 0 bases, with 14 bases between.

This rearrangement joins TRBV19 to TRBJ2-7; tentatively, D is TRBD1 (5 bases). Trimming took 1 base from V and 3 from J, leaving 10 bases between them. The CDR3 consists of 14 residues. Germline V gene data show CDR1 as LNHDA and CDR2 as SQIVND (reference sequence). CDR3 region: CASSIVAGHYEQYF. CDR3 DNA sequence: TGTGCCAGTAGTATAGTGGCAGGGCACTACGAGCAGTACTTC.

This clone was observed a single time. DNA for the CDR3: TGTGCCAGCAGTCTTCAGTCACACACAGATACGCAGTATTTT. This sequence encodes CASSLQSHTDTQYF. The rearrangement uses TRBV25-1 and TRBJ2-3; no clear D gene. V dropped 5 bases and J dropped 2 bases, with 11 bases sitting between them. Germline values: CDR1 MGHDK, CDR2 SYGVNS. This CDR3 has 14 residues.

This chain connects TRBV14 to TRBJ2-1; D uncertain. Germline assignment: CDR1 SGHDN and CDR2 FVKESK. The CDR3 is 18 amino acids. V lost 0 bases and J lost 8, with 23 bases in between. In nucleotides, the CDR3 is TGTGCCAGCAGCCAAGAAAAGAGGAGTGAGATCCTCCGGGATGAGCAGTTCTTC. It codes for CASSQEKRSEILRDEQFF.